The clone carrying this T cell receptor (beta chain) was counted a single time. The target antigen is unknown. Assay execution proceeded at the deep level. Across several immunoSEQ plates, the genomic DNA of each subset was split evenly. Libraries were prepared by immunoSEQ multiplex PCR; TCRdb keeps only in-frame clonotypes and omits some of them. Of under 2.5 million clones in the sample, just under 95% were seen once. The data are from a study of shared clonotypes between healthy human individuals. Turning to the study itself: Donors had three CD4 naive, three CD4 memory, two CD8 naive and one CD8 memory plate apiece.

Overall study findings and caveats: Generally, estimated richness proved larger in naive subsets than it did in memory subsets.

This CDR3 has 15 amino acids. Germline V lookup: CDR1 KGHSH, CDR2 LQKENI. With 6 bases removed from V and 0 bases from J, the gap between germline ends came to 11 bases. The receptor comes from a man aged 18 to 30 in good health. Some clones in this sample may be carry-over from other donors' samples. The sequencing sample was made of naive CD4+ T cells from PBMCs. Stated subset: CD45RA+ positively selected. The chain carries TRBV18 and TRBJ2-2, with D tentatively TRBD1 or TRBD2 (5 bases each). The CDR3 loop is CASSLSGPNTGELFF. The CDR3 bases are TGTGCCAGCTCGCTATCGGGGCCGAACACCGGGGAGCTGTTTTTT.